What follows describes a single TCR beta chain. This entry comes from a study of shared clonotypes between healthy human individuals. TCRdb's table, derived via immunoSEQ multiplex PCR, lists solely in-frame clones and lacks some. The data contain roughly 530,000 clones, 90% to 96% of them singletons. The TCR was taken from a woman younger than 45 in good health. Sequenced sample: naive CD4+ T cells sorted from blood. Subset: CD45RA+ positively selected.

The CDR3 here is CASSTTNRRELFF. CDR3 nucleotides: TGTGCCAGCAGCACTACAAACCGAAGGGAGCTGTTTTTT. The V gene is TRBV27, the J gene TRBJ2-2; D gene ambiguous. From germline, CDR1 is MNHEY and CDR2 SMNVEV (reference sequence). Trimming stripped 6 bases from V and 9 bases from J, with 14 bases between. CDR3 size: 13 residues.